What follows is one T cell receptor (beta chain) and its context. This CDR3 is 15 amino acids long. J lost 6 bases, V lost 3 bases, and 8 bases had no gene match. The germline CDR1 and CDR2 sequences are SEHNR and FQNEAQ (reference sequence). Method: immunoSEQ multiplex PCR; TCRdb's copy keeps in-frame clones and lacks some. Of around 130,000 clones listed, over 80% are singletons. The data derive from a study of radiotherapy plus CTLA-4 blockade in lung cancer. The TCR was taken from a human donor with non-small cell lung cancer that progressed on radiotherapy plus ipilimumab. The V call is TRBV7-9, the J call TRBJ1-1; 9 nucleotides line up with TRBD1. The source material was peripheral blood, sampled from a patient treated with radiotherapy plus ipilimumab. The CDR3, as DNA: TGTGCCAGCAGCTTTCGGGACAGGGATTATCCTGAAGCTTTCTTT. This codes for CASSFRDRDYPEAFF.